Listed below are T cell receptor beta chains from one sample, sequenced in a study of cytomegalovirus exposure and HLA in healthy donors. The protocol was immunoSEQ multiplex PCR, while the TCRdb copy is restricted to in-frame clones and leaves out a portion. The top ten clones hold more than 1.4% of a sample with more than 85,000 clones, around 89% of them seen once. The sample taken for sequencing was PBMCs. The receptors here all came from a woman in her 30s in good health and CMV-seropositive. Each CDR3 is given with its conserved first and last residue. D genes are given only for firm matches. Clone size, where shown, is once, few, many, or a class for clones that have expanded.

V: TRBV10-3; size: -; J: TRBJ2-5; D: TRBD1; DNA: TGTGCCATCAGTGCGGGACAGCAAGAGACCCAGTACTTC; CDR3: CAISAGQQETQYF
V: TRBV5-1; size: -; J: TRBJ2-1; D: TRBD1; DNA: TGCGCCAGCAGCCCCCGGGACAGGGTATACAATGAGCAGTTCTTC; CDR3: CASSPRDRVYNEQFF
V: TRBV6-6; size: -; J: TRBJ2-1; D: TRBD2; DNA: TGTGCCAGCAGTTACCCTATAGCGGGAGCCAATGAGCAGTTCTTC; CDR3: CASSYPIAGANEQFF
V: TRBV5-1; size: -; J: TRBJ2-7; D: -; DNA: TGCGCCAGCAGCTTGGAGGCGGGTATGTCTTACGAGCAGTACTTC; CDR3: CASSLEAGMSYEQYF
V: TRBV6-1; size: many; J: TRBJ2-7; D: TRBD1; DNA: TGTGCCAGCAGTGAAAGGACAGGGCTTTACGAGCAGTACTTC; CDR3: CASSERTGLYEQYF
V: TRBV6-1; size: once; J: TRBJ1-5; D: -; DNA: TGTGCCAGCAGACTAATCGGGGGTTTTGGTCAGCCCCAGCATTTT; CDR3: CASRLIGGFGQPQHF
V: TRBV30; size: -; J: TRBJ2-1; D: -; DNA: TGTGCCTGGAGTGTACGAGGAAGCTCCTACAATGAGCAGTTCTTC; CDR3: CAWSVRGSSYNEQFF
V: TRBV10-3; size: -; J: TRBJ2-7; D: -; DNA: TGTGCCATCAGTGACCCCCAGCGCCACGAGCAGTACTTC; CDR3: CAISDPQRHEQYF
V: TRBV15; size: -; J: TRBJ1-5; D: -; DNA: TGTGCCACCAGCAGAGGAGGGGGGGATGGCAATCAGCCCCAGCATTTT; CDR3: CATSRGGGDGNQPQHF
V: TRBV10-3; size: -; J: TRBJ2-7; D: TRBD1; DNA: TGTGCCATCAGGGGAAGGACAGGGTCCTACGAGCAGTACTTC; CDR3: CAIRGRTGSYEQYF
V: TRBV7-8; size: -; J: TRBJ1-1; D: -; DNA: TGTGCCAGCAGCACTACAGGGCCTGAAGCTTTCTTT; CDR3: CASSTTGPEAFF
V: TRBV5-1; size: few; J: TRBJ2-2; D: TRBD2; DNA: TGCGCCAGCAGCTTGGACGGGGGGACCGGGGAGCTGTTTTTT; CDR3: CASSLDGGTGELFF
V: TRBV7-9; size: once; J: TRBJ2-1; D: TRBD1; DNA: TGTGCCAGCAGCCTACGGACAGGGTTTGAGCAGTTCTTC; CDR3: CASSLRTGFEQFF
V: TRBV19; size: -; J: TRBJ2-2; D: TRBD2; DNA: TGTGCCAGTAGGCCAGCGGGAGGCAACACCGGGGAGCTGTTTTTT; CDR3: CASRPAGGNTGELFF
V: TRBV4-2; size: -; J: TRBJ2-2; D: TRBD1; DNA: TGTGCCAGCAGCCAAGAGGGCAGGGGGCTATACACCGGGGAGCTGTTTTTT; CDR3: CASSQEGRGLYTGELFF
V: TRBV27; size: -; J: TRBJ2-7; D: -; DNA: TGTGCCAGCCCCTCCGGGGGTACCTACGAGCAGTACTTC; CDR3: CASPSGGTYEQYF
V: TRBV5-1; size: -; J: TRBJ2-6; D: -; DNA: TGCGCCAGCAGCCATGGGGTTTTGGGGCCCGGGGCCAACGTCCTGACTTTC; CDR3: CASSHGVLGPGANVLTF
V: TRBV2; size: -; J: TRBJ2-5; D: -; DNA: TGTGCCACCTACAGGAATCAAGAGACCCAGTACTTC; CDR3: CATYRNQETQYF
V: TRBV2; size: -; J: TRBJ1-1; D: TRBD1; DNA: TGTGCCAGCAGTTTACAGGGGAATACTGAAGCTTTCTTT; CDR3: CASSLQGNTEAFF
V: TRBV30; size: -; J: TRBJ1-2; D: -; DNA: TGTGCCTGGGGCCCTCTGGATGGCTACACCTTC; CDR3: CAWGPLDGYTF
V: TRBV30; size: -; J: TRBJ2-3; D: TRBD2; DNA: TGTGCCTGGAGTGTTAGCGGGGGCACAGATACGCAGTATTTT; CDR3: CAWSVSGGTDTQYF
V: TRBV5-1; size: -; J: TRBJ2-5; D: TRBD1; DNA: TGCGCCAGCAGCAACCGGGACAGGGGCCAAGAGACCCAGTACTTC; CDR3: CASSNRDRGQETQYF
V: TRBV6-5; size: -; J: TRBJ1-4; D: -; DNA: TGTGCCAGCAGTTATTTGGGCCAGCCTAATGAAAAACTGTTTTTT; CDR3: CASSYLGQPNEKLFF
V: TRBV6-4; size: -; J: TRBJ1-1; D: TRBD1; DNA: TGTGCCAGCAGTGAAGGACAGGGGAACACTGAAGCTTTCTTT; CDR3: CASSEGQGNTEAFF
V: TRBV2; size: -; J: TRBJ1-5; D: TRBD1; DNA: TGTGCCAGCAGCCTGGGACAGCAAAATCAGCCCCAGCATTTT; CDR3: CASSLGQQNQPQHF
V: TRBV2; size: -; J: TRBJ2-3; D: -; DNA: TGTGCCAGCATTGGTCCCGGAGCAGATACGCAGTATTTT; CDR3: CASIGPGADTQYF
V: TRBV5-8; size: -; J: TRBJ1-5; D: TRBD1; DNA: TGTGCCAGCAGCACTCAGGGGGCCCTAAGGCCCCAGCATTTT; CDR3: CASSTQGALRPQHF
V: TRBV15; size: -; J: TRBJ2-1; D: TRBD2; DNA: TGTGCCACCAGCAGAGGGGGACTAGTTGAGCAGTTCTTC; CDR3: CATSRGGLVEQFF
V: TRBV4-2; size: -; J: TRBJ1-3; D: TRBD1; DNA: TGTGCCAGCAGCCAGCGACAGGGGCAGGGAAACACCATATATTTT; CDR3: CASSQRQGQGNTIYF
V: TRBV11-2; size: once; J: TRBJ2-7; D: TRBD1; DNA: TGTGCCAGCAGCTATGAACAGGGGCACGAGCAGTACTTC; CDR3: CASSYEQGHEQYF
V: TRBV4-3; size: -; J: TRBJ1-1; D: -; DNA: TGCGCCAGCAGCCAAGAGCGCTGGTCCGAGGATGAAGCTTTCTTT; CDR3: CASSQERWSEDEAFF
V: TRBV4-2; size: -; J: TRBJ1-4; D: -; DNA: TGTGCCAGCAGCCATCCAGACAGAGCAACTAATGAAAAACTGTTTTTT; CDR3: CASSHPDRATNEKLFF
V: TRBV14; size: -; J: TRBJ1-2; D: -; DNA: TGTGCCAGCAGCCAACTCGACAGGTCCTATGGCTACACCTTC; CDR3: CASSQLDRSYGYTF
V: TRBV18; size: few; J: TRBJ1-1; D: -; DNA: TGTGCCAGCTCACCAGGCCTACTAAACACTGAAGCTTTCTTT; CDR3: CASSPGLLNTEAFF
V: TRBV5-1; size: -; J: TRBJ1-1; D: -; DNA: TGCGCCAGCAGCTTGGGCGGGGGCGAGACCACTGAAGCTTTCTTT; CDR3: CASSLGGGETTEAFF
V: TRBV7-6; size: once; J: TRBJ2-3; D: TRBD2; DNA: TGTGCCAGCAGCCCACGTCGTAGCGGGAGTACAGATACGCAGTATTTT; CDR3: CASSPRRSGSTDTQYF